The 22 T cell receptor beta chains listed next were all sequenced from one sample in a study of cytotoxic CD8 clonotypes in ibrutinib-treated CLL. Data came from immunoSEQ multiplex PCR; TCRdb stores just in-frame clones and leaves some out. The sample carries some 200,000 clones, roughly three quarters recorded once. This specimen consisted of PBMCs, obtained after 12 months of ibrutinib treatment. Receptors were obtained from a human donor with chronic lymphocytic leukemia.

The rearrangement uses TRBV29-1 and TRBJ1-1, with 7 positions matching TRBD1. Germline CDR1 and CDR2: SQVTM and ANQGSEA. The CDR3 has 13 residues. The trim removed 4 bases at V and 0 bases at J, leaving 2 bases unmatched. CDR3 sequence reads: CSVVGQLNTEAFF. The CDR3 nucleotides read TGCAGCGTTGTGGGACAGTTGAACACTGAAGCTTTCTTT. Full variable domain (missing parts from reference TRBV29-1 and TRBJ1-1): SAVISQKPSRDICQRGTSLTIQCQVDSQVTMMFWYRQQPGQSLTLIATANQGSEATYESGFVIDKFPISRPNLTFSTLTVSNMSPEDSSIYLCSVVGQLNTEAFFGQGTRLTVV.

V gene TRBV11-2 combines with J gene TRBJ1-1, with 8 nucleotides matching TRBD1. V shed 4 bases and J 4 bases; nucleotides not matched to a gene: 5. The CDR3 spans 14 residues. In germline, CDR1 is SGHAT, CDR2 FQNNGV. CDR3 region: CASSYGQGGTEAFF. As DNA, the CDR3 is TGTGCCAGCAGCTATGGACAGGGTGGCACTGAAGCTTTCTTT. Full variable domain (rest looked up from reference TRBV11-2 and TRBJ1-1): EAGVAQSPRYKIIEKRQSVAFWCNPISGHATLYWYQQILGQGPKLLIQFQNNGVVDDSQLPKDRFSAERLKGVDSTLKIQPAKLEDSAVYLCASSYGQGGTEAFFGQGTRLTVV.

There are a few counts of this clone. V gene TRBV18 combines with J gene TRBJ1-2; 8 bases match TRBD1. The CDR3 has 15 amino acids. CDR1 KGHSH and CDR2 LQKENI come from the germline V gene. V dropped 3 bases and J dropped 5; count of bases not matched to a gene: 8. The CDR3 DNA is TGTGCCAGCTCACCGGGGACAGGAAGAGGGTATGGCTACACCTTC. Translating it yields CASSPGTGRGYGYTF.

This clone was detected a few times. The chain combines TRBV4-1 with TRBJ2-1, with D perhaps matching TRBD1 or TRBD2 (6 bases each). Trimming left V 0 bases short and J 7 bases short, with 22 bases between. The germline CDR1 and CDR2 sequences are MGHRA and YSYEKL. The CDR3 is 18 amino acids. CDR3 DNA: TGCGCCAGCAGCCAAGATTCCTCGACTAGGGGGGAGTGGAATGAGCAGTTCTTC. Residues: CASSQDSSTRGEWNEQFF.

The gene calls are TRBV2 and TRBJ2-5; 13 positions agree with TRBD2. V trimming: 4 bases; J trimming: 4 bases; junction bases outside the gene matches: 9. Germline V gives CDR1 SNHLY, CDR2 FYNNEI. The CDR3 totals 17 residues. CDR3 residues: CASSAQTSGRPGETQYF. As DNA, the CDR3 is TGTGCCAGCAGTGCCCAGACTAGCGGGAGGCCGGGAGAGACCCAGTACTTC. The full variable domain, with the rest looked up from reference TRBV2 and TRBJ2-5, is EPEVTQTPSHQVTQMGQEVILRCVPISNHLYFYWYRQILGQKVEFLVSFYNNEISEKSEIFDDQFSVERPDGSNFTLKIRSTKLEDSAMYFCASSAQTSGRPGETQYFGPGTRLLVL.

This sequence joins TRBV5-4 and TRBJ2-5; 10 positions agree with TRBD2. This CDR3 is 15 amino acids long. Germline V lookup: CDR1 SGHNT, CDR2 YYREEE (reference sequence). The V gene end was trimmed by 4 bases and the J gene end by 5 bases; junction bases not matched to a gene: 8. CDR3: CASSIPAGGRETQYF. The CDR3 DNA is TGTGCCAGCAGCATCCCAGCGGGGGGGCGGGAGACCCAGTACTTC.

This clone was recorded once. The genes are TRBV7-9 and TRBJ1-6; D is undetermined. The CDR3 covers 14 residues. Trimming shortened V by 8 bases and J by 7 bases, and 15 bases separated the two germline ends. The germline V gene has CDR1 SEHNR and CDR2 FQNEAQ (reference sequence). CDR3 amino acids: CASENKGTNSPLHF. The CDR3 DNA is TGTGCCAGCGAAAATAAGGGTACCAATTCACCCCTCCACTTT.

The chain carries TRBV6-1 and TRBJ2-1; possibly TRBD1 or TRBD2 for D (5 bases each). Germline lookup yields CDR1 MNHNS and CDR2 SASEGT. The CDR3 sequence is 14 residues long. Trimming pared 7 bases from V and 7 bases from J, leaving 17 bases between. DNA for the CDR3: TGTGCCAGCACTAAGGGGACCGCCCAAAATGAGCAGTTCTTC. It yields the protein CASTKGTAQNEQFF.

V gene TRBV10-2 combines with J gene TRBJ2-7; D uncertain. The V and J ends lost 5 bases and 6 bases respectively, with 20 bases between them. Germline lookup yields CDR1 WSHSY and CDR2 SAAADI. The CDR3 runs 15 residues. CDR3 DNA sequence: TGCGCCAGCAGTCTGACCTCCCCGATTTCAGTCGAGCAGTACTTC. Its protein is CASSLTSPISVEQYF.

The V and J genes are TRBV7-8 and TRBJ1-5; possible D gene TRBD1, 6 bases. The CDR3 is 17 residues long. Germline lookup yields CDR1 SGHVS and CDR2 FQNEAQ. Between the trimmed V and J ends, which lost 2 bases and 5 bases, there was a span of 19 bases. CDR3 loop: CASSLYSGALMDQPQHF. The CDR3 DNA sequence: TGTGCCAGCAGCTTATATTCAGGGGCGCTTATGGATCAGCCCCAGCATTTT. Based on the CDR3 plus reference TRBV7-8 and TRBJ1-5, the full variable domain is GAGVSQSPRYKVAKRGQDVALRCDPISGHVSLFWYQQALGQGPEFLTYFQNEAQLDKSGLPSDRFFAERPEGSVSTLKIQRTQQEDSAVYLCASSLYSGALMDQPQHFGDGTRLSIL.

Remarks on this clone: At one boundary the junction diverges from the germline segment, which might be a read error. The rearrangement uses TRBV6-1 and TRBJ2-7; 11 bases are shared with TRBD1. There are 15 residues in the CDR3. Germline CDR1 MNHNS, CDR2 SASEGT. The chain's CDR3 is CASREGTGGSYEQYF. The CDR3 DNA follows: TGTGCCAGCAGGGAAGGGACAGGGGGTTCCTACGAGCAGTACTTC.

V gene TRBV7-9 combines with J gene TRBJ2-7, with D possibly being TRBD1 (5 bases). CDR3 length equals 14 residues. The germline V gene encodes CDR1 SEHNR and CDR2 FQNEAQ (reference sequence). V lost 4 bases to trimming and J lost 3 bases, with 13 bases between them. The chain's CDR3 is CASSSRVTIYEQYF. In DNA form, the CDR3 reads TGTGCCAGCAGCTCCAGGGTGACAATCTACGAGCAGTACTTC.

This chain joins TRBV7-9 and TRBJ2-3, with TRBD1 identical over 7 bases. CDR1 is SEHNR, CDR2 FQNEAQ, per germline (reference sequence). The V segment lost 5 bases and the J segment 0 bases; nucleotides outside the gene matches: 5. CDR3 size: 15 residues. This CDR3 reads CASSLRTGSTDTQYF. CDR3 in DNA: TGTGCCAGCAGCCTCCGGACAGGAAGCACAGATACGCAGTATTTT.

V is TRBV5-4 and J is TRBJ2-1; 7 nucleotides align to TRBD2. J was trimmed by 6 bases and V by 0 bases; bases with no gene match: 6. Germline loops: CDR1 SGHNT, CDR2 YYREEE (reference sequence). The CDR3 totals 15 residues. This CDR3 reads CASSLGLAASNEQFF. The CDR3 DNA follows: TGTGCCAGCAGCTTGGGTCTAGCGGCCAGCAATGAGCAGTTCTTC.

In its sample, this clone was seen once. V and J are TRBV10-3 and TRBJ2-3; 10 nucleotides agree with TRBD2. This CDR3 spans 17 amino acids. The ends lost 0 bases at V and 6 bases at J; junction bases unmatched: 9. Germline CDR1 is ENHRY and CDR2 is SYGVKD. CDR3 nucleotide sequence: TGTGCCATCAGTGAGTCCCAGCTAGCGGGGGTTGATGATACGCAGTATTTT. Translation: CAISESQLAGVDDTQYF.

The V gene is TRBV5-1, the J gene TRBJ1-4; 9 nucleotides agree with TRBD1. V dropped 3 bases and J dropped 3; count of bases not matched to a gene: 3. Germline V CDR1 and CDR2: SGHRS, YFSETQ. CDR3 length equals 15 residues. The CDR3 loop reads CASSWGQGSNEKLFF. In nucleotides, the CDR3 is TGCGCCAGCAGCTGGGGACAGGGCTCTAATGAAAAACTGTTTTTT.

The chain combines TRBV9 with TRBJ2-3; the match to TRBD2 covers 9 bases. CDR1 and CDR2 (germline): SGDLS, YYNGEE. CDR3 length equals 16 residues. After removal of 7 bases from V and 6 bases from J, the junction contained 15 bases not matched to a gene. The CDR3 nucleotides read TGTGCCAGCGACCCCCTCAGCGGGGGGCCGGTTGATACGCAGTATTTT. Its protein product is CASDPLSGGPVDTQYF.

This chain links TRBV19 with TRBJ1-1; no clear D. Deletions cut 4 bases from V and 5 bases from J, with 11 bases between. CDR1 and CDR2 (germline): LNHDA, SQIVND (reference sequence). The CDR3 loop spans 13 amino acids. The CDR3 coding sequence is TGTGCCAGTAGTAGGGGAGCACGGACTGAAGCTTTCTTT. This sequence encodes CASSRGARTEAFF.

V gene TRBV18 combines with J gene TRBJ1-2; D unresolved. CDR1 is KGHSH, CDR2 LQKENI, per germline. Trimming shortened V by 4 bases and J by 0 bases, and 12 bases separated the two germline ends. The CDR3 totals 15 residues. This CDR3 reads CASSLRTEANYGYTF. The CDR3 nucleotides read TGTGCCAGCTCACTACGGACGGAAGCTAACTATGGCTACACCTTC.

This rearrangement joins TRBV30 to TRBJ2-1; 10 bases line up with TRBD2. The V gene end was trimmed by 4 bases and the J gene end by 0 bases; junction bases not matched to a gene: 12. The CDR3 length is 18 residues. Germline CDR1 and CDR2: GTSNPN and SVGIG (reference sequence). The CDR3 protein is CAWKGIAGGLSSYNEQFF. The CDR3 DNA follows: TGTGCCTGGAAAGGAATAGCGGGGGGTCTAAGCTCCTACAATGAGCAGTTCTTC.

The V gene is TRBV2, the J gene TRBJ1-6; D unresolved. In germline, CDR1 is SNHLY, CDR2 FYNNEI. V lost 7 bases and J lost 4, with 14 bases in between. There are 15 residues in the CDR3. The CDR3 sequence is CASTGRSNYNSPLHF. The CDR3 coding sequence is TGTGCCAGCACCGGACGGTCGAATTATAATTCACCCCTCCACTTT.

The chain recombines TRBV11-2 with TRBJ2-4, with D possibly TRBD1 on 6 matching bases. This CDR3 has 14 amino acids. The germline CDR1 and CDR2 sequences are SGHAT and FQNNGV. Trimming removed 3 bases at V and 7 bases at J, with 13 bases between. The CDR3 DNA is TGTGCCAGCAGCTTCGCAGGGGCCGCGAACATTCAGTACTTC. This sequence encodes CASSFAGAANIQYF.